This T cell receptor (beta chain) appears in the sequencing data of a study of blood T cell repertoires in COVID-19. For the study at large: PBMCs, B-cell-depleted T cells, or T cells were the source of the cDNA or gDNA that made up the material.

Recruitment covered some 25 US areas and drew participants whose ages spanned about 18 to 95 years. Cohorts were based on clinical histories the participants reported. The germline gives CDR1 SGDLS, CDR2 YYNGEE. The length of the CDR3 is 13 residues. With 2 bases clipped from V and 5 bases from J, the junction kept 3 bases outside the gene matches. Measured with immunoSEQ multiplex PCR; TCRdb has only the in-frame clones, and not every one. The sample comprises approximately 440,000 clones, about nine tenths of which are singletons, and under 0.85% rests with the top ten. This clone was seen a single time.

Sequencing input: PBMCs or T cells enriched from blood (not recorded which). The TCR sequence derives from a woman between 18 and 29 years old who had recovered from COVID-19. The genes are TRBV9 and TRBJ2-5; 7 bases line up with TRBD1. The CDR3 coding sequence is TGTGCCAGCAGCGTGTCACAGGGGGAGACCCAGTACTTC. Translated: CASSVSQGETQYF.